These 2 T cell receptor beta chains were all obtained from the same sample, sequenced in a study of cytomegalovirus exposure and HLA in healthy donors. The PCR was carried out with 60 Vbeta primers and 13 Jbeta primers. Sequencing was performed with immunoSEQ multiplex PCR; in TCRdb, only in-frame clones are kept and a portion is missing. The data hold some 190,000 clones, with approximately 81% observed a single time. Sequenced input: PBMCs. Every receptor here comes from a male donor in good health and CMV-seronegative.

The chain joins TRBV27 to TRBJ2-7, with 8 bases lining up with TRBD1. The CDR3 spans 14 residues. Germline values: CDR1 MNHEY, CDR2 SMNVEV (reference sequence). Losses at the gene ends were 5 bases for V and 5 bases for J; bases not matched to a gene: 8. Here the CDR3 reads CASSRTGYFHEQYF. The CDR3 DNA reads as TGTGCCAGCAGTCGGACAGGGTATTTCCACGAGCAGTACTTC.

The rearrangement uses TRBV5-6 and TRBJ2-7; TRBD2 matches at 13 bases. Germline V gene sequence: CDR1 SGHDT, CDR2 YYEEEE. The CDR3 loop spans 18 amino acids. V lost 3 bases and J lost 4; bases outside the gene matches: 13. The DNA for the CDR3 is TGTGCCAGCAGCTCTATGGGGACTAGCGGGAAGAGAGGTTACGAGCAGTACTTC. As protein: CASSSMGTSGKRGYEQYF.